Listed below are T cell receptor beta chains from one sample, sequenced in a study of CD8+ T cells in alopecia areata. The data were produced by immunoSEQ multiplex PCR, yet TCRdb's version contains in-frame clones alone and is incomplete. The profile shows 150,000 to 200,000 clones, 67% of them singletons. The specimen comprised CD8+ T cells sorted from blood, sampled at week 0. The receptors were gathered from a human donor with alopecia areata. Both conserved end residues are trimmed from each CDR3. Fields, in order: CDR3 protein, V gene, J gene.

ASSERQGPYEQY	TRBV6-5	TRBJ2-7
ASSLWAGGPQETQY	TRBV27	TRBJ2-5
ASSALNEQF	TRBV27	TRBJ2-1
ASSWTGQETQY	TRBV27	TRBJ2-5
ASSLHQGVKETQY	TRBV11-2	TRBJ2-5
ASSQVGATYEQY	TRBV4-2	TRBJ2-7
ASSERGKNINEQF	TRBV2	TRBJ2-1
ASSTQGSFQPQH	TRBV27	TRBJ1-5
ASSWDSSNEQY	TRBV27	TRBJ2-7
ASSLFKSDFNEQF	TRBV7-3	TRBJ2-1
ASSSSGEDGYT	TRBV7-9	TRBJ1-2
SVEDGASSQETQY	TRBV29-1	TRBJ2-5
ASSLGSGYT	TRBV7-9	TRBJ1-2
ASGARTRPDTQY	TRBV13	TRBJ2-3
AVRLGGTEAF	TRBV10-3	TRBJ1-1
ASTWGGPTGELF	TRBV6-5	TRBJ2-2
ASSLRDSSTDTQY	TRBV4-2	TRBJ2-3
ASSTGNYGYT	TRBV13	TRBJ1-2
ASGLRTNEYNQPQH	TRBV6-6	TRBJ1-5
SVPRDRTKAF	TRBV29-1	TRBJ1-1
ASSLGTDYEQY	TRBV13	TRBJ2-7
ASSPGVTDTQY	TRBV7-9	TRBJ2-3
ASSQSRWTVNYGYT	TRBV23-1	TRBJ1-2
ASSPFTDTQY	TRBV9	TRBJ2-3
ASSRTGHEKLF	TRBV5-1	TRBJ1-4
ASSQEYAGSRDTQY	TRBV4-2	TRBJ2-3
ASSYSGGGARDEQF	TRBV6-5	TRBJ2-1
ASSLGDRGRIEQF	TRBV7-9	TRBJ2-1
ASSLGWTEEQF	TRBV27	TRBJ2-1
ASSSSGNYGYT	TRBV7-9	TRBJ1-2
ASSQDVGQPQH	TRBV14	TRBJ1-5
ASSLAHRFAEAF	TRBV7-9	TRBJ1-1
AWSRGRANQPQH	TRBV30	TRBJ1-5
SVVQGFGYEQY	TRBV29-1	TRBJ2-7
ASSRDSNSPLH	TRBV5-6	TRBJ1-6
AWNGQPNEKLF	TRBV30	TRBJ1-4
ASSVGVRGNSPLH	TRBV9	TRBJ1-6
ASRGGRETQY	TRBV2	TRBJ2-3
ASSRTGTGVEKLF	TRBV4-1	TRBJ1-4
ATSRVRIGETQY	TRBV15	TRBJ2-5
ASSLDSGGEQF	TRBV5-1	TRBJ2-1
ASSLSGGVTEAF	TRBV5-8	TRBJ1-1
ASSGTGKNIQY	TRBV7-2	TRBJ2-4
ASTTGWGPQH	TRBV19	TRBJ1-5
ASSLSGNEQY	TRBV13	TRBJ2-7
SVVLWDRNTDTQY	TRBV29-1	TRBJ2-3
ASSPISGGAGEQF	TRBV5-1	TRBJ2-1
ASSGRQLAEQY	TRBV2	TRBJ2-7
ASSGQDSSYEQY	TRBV5-6	TRBJ2-7
ASSQLNTEAF	TRBV13	TRBJ1-1
ASSEILGAEKLF	TRBV6-1	TRBJ1-4
SAVYGQGITDTQY	TRBV29-1	TRBJ2-3
ASTRPSNSEQY	TRBV21-1	TRBJ2-7
ASSQGQRQETQY	TRBV4-1	TRBJ2-5
ASSFGGGGYEQY	TRBV6-5	TRBJ2-7
ASSLAGQNEQF	TRBV13	TRBJ2-1